The present T cell receptor beta chain was sequenced within a study of cytomegalovirus exposure and HLA in healthy donors (dated by TCRdb to 2016 to 2017). Regarding the study in general: According to an earlier analysis of several hundred of the donors, about 179 million T cells yielded 120 million or so unique TCR beta sequences and approximately 300 Gb of sequence data. An early release that covered fewer than 800 HLA-typed donors contained around 300 gigabases of sequencing data and 75 million to 100 million unique TCR sequences. Of the 350 to 450 genotyped donors, around 81% fell in the genetic ancestry cluster associated with self-reported Caucasian donors. The study was designed to test whether signatures of past pathogen exposure could be identified by cataloging public T cell receptors. Using immunosequencing, the study profiled T cell repertoires from 550 to 750 subjects and related those repertoires to cytomegalovirus serostatus. Besides the first cohort of 666 subjects, a separate validation cohort made up of around 120 different subjects was used. High-throughput TCR immunosequencing, statistical association of individual TCRs with disease status, and machine learning were combined to predict cytomegalovirus infection status. A later analysis re-analyzed previously published TCR beta repertoires from 550 to 700 donors and added high-resolution HLA genotyping to study TCR occurrence patterns. In the later analysis, no new phenotypic data were used to find candidate immune exposures; instead, reliance was placed on TCR beta sequences and their occurrence across donors. An earlier analysis of fewer than 700 of the donors applied high-throughput TCR beta sequencing to assess whether each TCR beta V gene segment acted as functional or pseudogenic. Alongside the repertoire data, information on donor age, sex, ethnicity and CMV serostatus was compiled. A later genetic analysis used genome-wide SNP genotypes for about 55% of the 666 donors, treating that subset as a discovery cohort. All discovery cohort repertoires had been generated on a single sequencing platform. HLA typing covered class I and class II loci at four-digit resolution. The number of typed donors differed by locus: 629-630 for A, B, C, DRB1 and DQB1; some 500 for DQA1; around 580 for DPA1; and around 450 for DPB1. Roughly five DR-DQ haplotypes were handled as single units for association and clustering because linkage in the cohort was strong. Across about 380 genotyped donors of the cohort, an average of approximately 240,000 unique TCR beta nucleotide sequences per donor were sequenced, and approximately 17% of those sequences were non-productive. What the work shows at the level of the full study, not this receptor alone: A total of about 150 TCR beta chains were listed by the study as associated with cytomegalovirus. A cluster of highly shared sequence variants was judged likely to represent a technical artifact of the sequencing pipeline. In a later analysis, HLA-associated TCR beta chains were found to be more clonally expanded and to have lower generation probabilities than equally common non-associated chains. Assigning TCR associations to individual alleles was difficult when HLA alleles, especially DR and DQ, strongly co-occurred. A later genetic analysis associated a missense DCLRE1C variant with V-gene and J-gene trimming of TCR beta chains, and an independent cohort replicated the association. Presence/absence analyses assumed roughly uniform sequencing depth across donors, an assumption that may not hold. Because some donors lacked HLA typing at each locus, the association tests relied only on the typed subset. A later genetic analysis reported fewer N-insertions in productive TCRs among donors in an Asian-associated ancestry cluster than the approximately 700-donor mean. In an earlier analysis of approximately 590 of the donors, most TCR beta V segments appeared in productive rearrangements about 87% or about 30% of the time, broadly matching IMGT annotations. In a later analysis, several top co-occurrence clusters were reported to appear linked to parvovirus B19, influenza, CMV and Epstein-Barr virus. The authors suggested that the approach could potentially be generalized to other disease states and immunological phenotypes. According to a later analysis, most CMV-associated TCR beta chains appeared to be HLA-restricted, and the HLA associations seemed to be driven largely by CMV exposure. Linkage disequilibrium might explain the correlated functional status among segregating V segments, but an unknown experimental factor could not be excluded. For the cohort, immune exposure information was limited to CMV serostatus. The earlier analysis of approximately 540 of the donors excluded some 15 rarely observed V segments, including chromosome 9 orphons, because counts were too low. Most TCR sequences were observed very rarely across donors, whereas some public TCRs were present in many individuals. Only TCR beta chains were sequenced in this cohort, and the absence of alpha or paired-chain data limited detectable features. The 87-base-pair reads could not distinguish some IMGT-functional V segments, including TRBV6-2 and TRBV6-3, so those segments were excluded. In vitro tests confirmed that a few of the cytomegalovirus-associated TCR beta chains recognize cytomegalovirus antigens. Specific HLA alleles were associated with 16,951 TCR beta sequences at a false discovery rate of 0.05 in a later analysis. A further reported finding was that TCR beta sequences accurately predicted the HLA-A and HLA-B alleles for most subjects in the first cohort. A later analysis found that TCR association rates varied across HLA loci, with DRB1 alleles showing the most associated TCRs and HLA-C alleles the fewest. The classifier was reported to diagnose cytomegalovirus status with high specificity and sensitivity in both the original cohort and the validation cohort.

The library was built by means of the immunoSEQ multiplex PCR assay. A mixture of 60 forward primers for TCR Vbeta segments and 13 reverse primers for TCR Jbeta segments was used in the multiplex PCR. The CDR3 region of rearranged TCR beta genes was amplified from genomic DNA with a multiplex PCR assay. On the Illumina HiSeq System, the amplified TCR beta libraries were sequenced as 87-base-pair reads. The authors' analysis ran thus. A later analysis counted 65 million to 90 million unique TCR beta chains across the roughly 700 repertoires, and approximately 11 million of these chains were shared by at least two donors. To remove PCR and sequencing errors, raw reads were error-corrected and collapsed into unique sequences using a nearest-neighbor algorithm that merged closely related sequences. CDR3 sequences were aligned to IMGT reference sequences to assign V, D and J gene segments. For a sequence to be retained, a match of at least six nucleotides was required to both a V gene segment and a J gene segment. Rearrangements were called productive when the CDR3 lacked stop codons and stayed in frame with V and J; all others were non-productive. Following IMGT convention, CDR3 was defined as the stretch from the second conserved V-encoded cysteine up to the conserved J-encoded phenylalanine. Sequences without an unambiguous match to a single V gene segment were excluded from the earlier analysis of 450 to 650 of the donors. In an earlier analysis of a few hundred of the donors, V segments were called functional above 56.7% productive rearrangements and were called segregating when the between-donor standard deviation exceeded 5%. A statistical classification framework was built for diagnosing cytomegalovirus status from the catalog of TCR beta chain sequences. In a later analysis, V and J genes were assigned by comparing TCR nucleotide sequences against IMGT/GENE-DB human TR gene sequences. In a later analysis, CDR3 sequences and most-parsimonious VDJ recombination scenarios were assigned using the TCRdist pipeline. In a later analysis, each TCR beta chain was defined by its CDR3 amino acid sequence together with its V-gene family, and reads without a unique V-gene family were excluded. As a way to deal with suspected cross-contamination and a sequencing artifact, a later analysis dropped roughly 600 nucleotide sequences that were highly shared and had low generation probability. In a later analysis, a clonal expansion index for each public chain was calculated from normalized within-repertoire ranks of inferred template counts. In a later analysis, generation probabilities were computed with a VDJ recombination model fitted to out-of-frame rearrangements, and the resulting probabilities were checked against IGoR. In a later analysis, TCR-TCR, TCR-HLA and TCR-CMV co-occurrence was scored with hypergeometric tests, and a repertoire-size bias correction was applied to TCR pairs. A later analysis estimated false discovery rates by permuting HLA or CMV assignments 20 times. A later analysis grouped co-occurring TCRs with DBSCAN, adding TCRdist sequence similarity when clustering within HLA-allele-positive subsets. For co-occurrence clustering, repertoires with fewer than 30,000 or more than 120,000 public chains were excluded, along with roughly 5 repertoires with anomalous nucleotide sharing. Entries here come from immuneACCESS through TCRdb and include only in-frame sequences with V and J called. Some clones fail to appear in such tables; in the studies checked, an unresolved V gene covers under half of the shortfall, and the cause of the remainder is unknown. V, J and clone size are taken as reported in that table, and D and trimming were inferred from the DNA itself. The sample table contains about 90,000 clones; only one count was recorded for about 88% of them. The ten largest clones represent about 2% of the sample.

Sequences SQVTM (CDR1) and ANQGSEA (CDR2) are obtained from the germline V gene. The CDR3 sequence holds 15 residues, the cysteine and phenylalanine included. CDR3 DNA only is kept here, 45 bases in frame from base 1. At the junction V is shortened by 6 bases and J by 7 bases; bases outside the gene matches: 13. The cohort consisted of hundreds of healthy bone marrow donors. At the time of sampling, every cohort member was nominally healthy, though immune exposures that went unrecorded were likely present. The donor tested CMV seronegative and was one of the 352 seronegative cohort members. A peripheral blood sample was provided by each donor, and peripheral blood mononuclear cells were used for TCR beta sequencing. Genomic DNA extraction from the blood cell samples was performed with the Qiagen DNeasy Blood Extraction Kit. Of note for this clone: The antigen this receptor binds is unknown. No qualities accompany the bases; no much larger clone lies one base away.

The sequencing sample was made of PBMCs. The source is a man aged 18 to 29 in good health and CMV-seronegative. The chain couples TRBV29-1 to TRBJ2-7, with 12 central nucleotides matching TRBD1. The DNA reads as follows: TGCAGCGTCAAACACCCGGGACAGGGGGCAGGGGAGCAGTACTTC. Translation gives CSVKHPGQGAGEQYF.